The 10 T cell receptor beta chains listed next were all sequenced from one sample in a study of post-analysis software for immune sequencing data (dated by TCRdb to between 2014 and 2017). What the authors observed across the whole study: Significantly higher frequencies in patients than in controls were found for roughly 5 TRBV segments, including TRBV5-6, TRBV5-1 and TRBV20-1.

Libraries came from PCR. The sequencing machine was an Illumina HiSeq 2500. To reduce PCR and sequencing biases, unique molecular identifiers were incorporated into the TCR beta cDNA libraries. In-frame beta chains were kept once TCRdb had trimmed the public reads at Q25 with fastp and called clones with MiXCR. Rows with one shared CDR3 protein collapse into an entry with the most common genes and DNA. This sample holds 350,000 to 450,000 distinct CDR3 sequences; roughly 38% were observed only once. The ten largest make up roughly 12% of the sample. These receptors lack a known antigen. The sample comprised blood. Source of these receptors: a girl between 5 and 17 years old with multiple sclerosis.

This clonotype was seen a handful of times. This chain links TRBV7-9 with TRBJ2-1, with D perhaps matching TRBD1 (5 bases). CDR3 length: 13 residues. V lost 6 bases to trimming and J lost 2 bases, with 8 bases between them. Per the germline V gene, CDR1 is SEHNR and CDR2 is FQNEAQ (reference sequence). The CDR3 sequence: CASRDRTYNEQFF. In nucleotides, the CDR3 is TGTGCCAGCAGAGACAGAACCTACAATGAGCAGTTCTTC.

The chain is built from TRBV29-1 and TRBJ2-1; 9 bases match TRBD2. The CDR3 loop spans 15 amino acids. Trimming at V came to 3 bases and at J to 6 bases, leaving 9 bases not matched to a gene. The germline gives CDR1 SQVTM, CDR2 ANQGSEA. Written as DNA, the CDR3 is TGCAGCGTTGAGGGGAGCGGGGGGCTCCCCAATGAGCAGTTCTTC. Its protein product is CSVEGSGGLPNEQFF.

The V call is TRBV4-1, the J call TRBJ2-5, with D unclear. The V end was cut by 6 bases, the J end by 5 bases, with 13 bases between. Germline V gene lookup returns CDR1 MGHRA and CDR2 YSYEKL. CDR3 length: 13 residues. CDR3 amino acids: CASSRVLGETQYF. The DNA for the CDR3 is TGCGCCAGCAGTAGGGTACTCGGGGAGACCCAGTACTTC.

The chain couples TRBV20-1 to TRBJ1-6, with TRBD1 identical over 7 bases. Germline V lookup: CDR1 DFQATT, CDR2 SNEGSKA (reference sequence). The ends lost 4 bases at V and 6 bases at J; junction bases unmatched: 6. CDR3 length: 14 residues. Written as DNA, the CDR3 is TGCAGTGCTACGGGACAGAAGTTTAATTCACCCCTCCACTTT. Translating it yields CSATGQKFNSPLHF.

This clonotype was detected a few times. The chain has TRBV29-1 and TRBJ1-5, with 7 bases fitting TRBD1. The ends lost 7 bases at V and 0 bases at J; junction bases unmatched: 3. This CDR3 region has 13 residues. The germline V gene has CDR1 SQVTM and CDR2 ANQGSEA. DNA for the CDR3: TGCAGCGCATCAGGGGGTAGCAATCAGCCCCAGCATTTT. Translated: CSASGGSNQPQHF.

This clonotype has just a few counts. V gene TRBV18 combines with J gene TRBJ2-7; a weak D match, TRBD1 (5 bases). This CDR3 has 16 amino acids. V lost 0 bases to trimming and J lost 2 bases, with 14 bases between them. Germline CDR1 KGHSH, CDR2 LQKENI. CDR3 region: CASSPPTDRDAYEQYF. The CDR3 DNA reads TGTGCCAGCTCACCACCAACCGACAGAGATGCCTACGAGCAGTACTTC.

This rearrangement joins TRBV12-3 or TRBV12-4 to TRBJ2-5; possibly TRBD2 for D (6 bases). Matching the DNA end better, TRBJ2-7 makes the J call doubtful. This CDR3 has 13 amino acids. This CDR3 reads CASSLSAGREQYF. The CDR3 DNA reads TGTGCCAGCAGTTTATCTGCGGGGCGCGAGCAGTACTTC.

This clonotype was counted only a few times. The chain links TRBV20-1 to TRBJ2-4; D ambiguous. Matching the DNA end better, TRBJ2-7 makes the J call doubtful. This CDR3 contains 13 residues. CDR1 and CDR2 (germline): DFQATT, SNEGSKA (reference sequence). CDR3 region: CSADGFFAYEQYF. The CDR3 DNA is TGCAGTGCCGACGGTTTTTTCGCCTACGAGCAGTACTTC.

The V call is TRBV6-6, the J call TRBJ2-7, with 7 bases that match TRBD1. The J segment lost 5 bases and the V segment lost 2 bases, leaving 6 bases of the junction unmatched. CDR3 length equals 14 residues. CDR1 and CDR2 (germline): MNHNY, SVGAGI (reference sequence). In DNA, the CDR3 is TGTGCCAGCAGTTACGAGACAGGGAATCACGAGCAGTACTTC. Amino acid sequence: CASSYETGNHEQYF.

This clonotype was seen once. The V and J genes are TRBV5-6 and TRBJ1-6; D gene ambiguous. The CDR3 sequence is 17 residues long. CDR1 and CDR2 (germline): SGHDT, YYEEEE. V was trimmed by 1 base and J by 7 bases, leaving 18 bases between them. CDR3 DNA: TGTGCCAGCAGCTTGAAAGTAACGGGAACTCGCAATTCACCCCTCCACTTT. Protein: CASSLKVTGTRNSPLHF.